The next 8 T cell receptor beta chains were all read from a single sample in a study of CD8 T cells in ankylosing spondylitis. In TCRdb, the 5' RACE reads were re-called with MiXCR into one record per CDR3 protein. The sample yields fewer than 400,000 distinct CDR3 sequences, 14% to 15% seen once. The sample was blood, either unsorted or a sorted T cell fraction (not recorded which). All receptors come from a male donor with ankylosing spondylitis or in good health (not recorded which).

CDR3 DNA sequence: TGTGCCAGCGAGGGGAATGAAAAACTGTTTTTT. This sequence encodes CASEGNEKLFF. This sequence joins TRBV7-4 and TRBJ1-4; weak D call: TRBD1 (5 bases). Germline V lookup: CDR1 SGHVT, CDR2 SQSDAQ. There are 11 residues in the CDR3. V shed 8 bases and J shed 5 bases, with 6 bases lying between them.

The V call is TRBV12-3 or TRBV12-4, the J call TRBJ1-5; 7 nucleotides align to TRBD1. This CDR3 is 14 amino acids long. Trimming took 6 bases from V and 5 from J; bases not matched to a gene: 7. This chain's CDR3 is CASSPTGEHQPQHF. CDR3 sequence (DNA): TGTGCCAGCAGCCCCACAGGGGAGCATCAGCCCCAGCATTTT.

This clonotype occurred many times. The chain employs TRBV11-2 and TRBJ2-3; tentative D call: TRBD1 (5 bases). The CDR3 length is 14 residues. Deletions cut 3 bases from V and 2 bases from J, with 9 bases between. Germline V lookup: CDR1 SGHAT, CDR2 FQNNGV. The CDR3 nucleotides read TGTGCCAGCAGCTTCGACAGAATCACAGATACGCAGTATTTT. It is translated as CASSFDRITDTQYF.

This clonotype was seen more than once but under ten times. The chain employs TRBV5-1 and TRBJ2-3; the D gene is possibly TRBD1 (5 bases). V was trimmed by 0 bases and J by 0 bases, leaving 8 bases between them. Germline lookup yields CDR1 SGHRS and CDR2 YFSETQ. This CDR3 spans 15 amino acids. The CDR3 DNA sequence: TGCGCCAGCAGCTTGGCCAGGGCCAGCACAGATACGCAGTATTTT. This codes for CASSLARASTDTQYF.

This clonotype was counted a few times. The gene calls are TRBV5-1 and TRBJ2-1; perhaps TRBD1 as D (5 bases). Trimming left V 4 bases short and J 2 bases short, with 16 bases between. The V gene's germline CDR1 is SGHRS and CDR2 YFSETQ. This CDR3 spans 16 amino acids. CDR3: CASSLITQAPYNEQFF. CDR3 nucleotides: TGCGCCAGCAGCCTCATCACACAGGCCCCCTACAATGAGCAGTTCTTC.

The chain links TRBV27 to TRBJ2-1; unclear D gene. The germline V gene encodes CDR1 MNHEY and CDR2 SMNVEV (reference sequence). The V end lost 5 bases, the J end lost 6 bases, and 11 bases lay between the germline ends. The CDR3 runs to 13 residues. This CDR3 reads CASSLTPINEQFF. As DNA, the CDR3 is TGTGCCAGCAGTCTCACCCCAATCAATGAGCAGTTCTTC.

This clonotype was picked up many times. The V call is TRBV5-1, the J call TRBJ2-7, with D perhaps TRBD1 (6 bases). Trimming took off 0 bases at V and 3 bases at J, with 10 bases between the two ends. Per the germline V gene, CDR1 is SGHRS and CDR2 is YFSETQ. This CDR3 region has 14 residues. The CDR3 DNA sequence: TGCGCCAGCAGCTTGGAACAGGGATACTACGAGCAGTACTTC. This encodes CASSLEQGYYEQYF.

The J gene is TRBJ2-3, the V gene TRBV6-4; 9 nucleotides align to TRBD1. CDR3 length equals 17 residues. Germline lookup yields CDR1 MRHNA and CDR2 SNTAGT. The V and J ends lost 5 bases and 1 base, in that order; junction bases with no gene match: 10. CDR3 residues: CASSLGQGTRGTDTQYF. In DNA form, the CDR3 reads TGTGCCAGCAGTTTGGGACAGGGTACGAGGGGCACAGATACGCAGTATTTT.